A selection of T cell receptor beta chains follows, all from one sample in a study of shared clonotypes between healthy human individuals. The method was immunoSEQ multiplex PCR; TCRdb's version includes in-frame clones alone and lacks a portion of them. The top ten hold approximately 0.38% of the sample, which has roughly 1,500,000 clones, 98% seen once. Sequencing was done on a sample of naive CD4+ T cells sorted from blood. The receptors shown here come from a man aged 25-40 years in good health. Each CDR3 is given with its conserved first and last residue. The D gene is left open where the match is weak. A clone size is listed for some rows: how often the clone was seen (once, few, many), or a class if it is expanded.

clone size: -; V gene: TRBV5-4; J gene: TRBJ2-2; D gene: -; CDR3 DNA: TGTGCCAGCAGCTTACAGGTCGGGGAGCTGTTTTTT; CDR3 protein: CASSLQVGELFF
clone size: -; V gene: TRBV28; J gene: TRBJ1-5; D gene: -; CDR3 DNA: TGTGCCAGCAGTTTTATCAACTATAGAGGGACGAACAGCAATCAGCCCCAGCATTTT; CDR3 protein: CASSFINYRGTNSNQPQHF
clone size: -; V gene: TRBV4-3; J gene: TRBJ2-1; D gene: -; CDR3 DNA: TGCGCCAGCAGCCAAGAATGGGGTATCGGATACAATGAGCAGTTCTTC; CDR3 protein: CASSQEWGIGYNEQFF
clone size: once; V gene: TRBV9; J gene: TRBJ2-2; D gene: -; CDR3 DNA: TGTGCCAGCAGCAGAGCCAGGGCCGACACCGGGGAGCTGTTTTTT; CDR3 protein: CASSRARADTGELFF
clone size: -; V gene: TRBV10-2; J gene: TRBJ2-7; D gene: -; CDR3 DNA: TGCGCCAGCAGTAGACCTTCAGGGTCCGAGCAGTACTTC; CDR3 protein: CASSRPSGSEQYF
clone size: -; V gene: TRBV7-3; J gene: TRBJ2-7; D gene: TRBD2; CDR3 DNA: TGTGCCAGCAGCTTAATGGGCGGGAGATACGGCGAGCAGTACTTC; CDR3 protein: CASSLMGGRYGEQYF
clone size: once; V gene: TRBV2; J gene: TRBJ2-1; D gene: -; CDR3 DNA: TGTGCCAGCAGTGCTGGACAGTCCTCCTACAATGAGCAGTTCTTC; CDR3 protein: CASSAGQSSYNEQFF
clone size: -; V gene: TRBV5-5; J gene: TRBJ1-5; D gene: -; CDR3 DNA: TGTGCCAGCAGCCTAACAGTCGGACAGTACGGCAATCAGCCCCAGCATTTT; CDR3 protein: CASSLTVGQYGNQPQHF
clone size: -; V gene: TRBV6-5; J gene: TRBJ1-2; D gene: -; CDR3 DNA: TGTGCCAGCAGTTACTCCCGCCCGGGTGTCGACACCTTC; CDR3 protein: CASSYSRPGVDTF
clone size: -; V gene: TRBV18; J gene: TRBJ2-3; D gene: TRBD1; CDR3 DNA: TGTGCCAGCTCACCACCCGCCAACAGGGGGGTTGATACGCAGTATTTT; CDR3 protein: CASSPPANRGVDTQYF
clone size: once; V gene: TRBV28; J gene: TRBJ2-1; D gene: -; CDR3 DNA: TGTGCCAGCAGATCGGCAATTAATGAGCAGTTCTTC; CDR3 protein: CASRSAINEQFF
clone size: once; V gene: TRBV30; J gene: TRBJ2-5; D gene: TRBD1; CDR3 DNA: TGTGCCTGGAGTTCTTATAGGGACAGGGGAGGCGCGGAGACCCAGTACTTC; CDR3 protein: CAWSSYRDRGGAETQYF
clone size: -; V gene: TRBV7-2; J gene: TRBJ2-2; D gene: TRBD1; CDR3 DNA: TGTGCCAGCAGTAGAGACAGGGTGTATACCGGGGAGCTGTTTTTT; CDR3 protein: CASSRDRVYTGELFF
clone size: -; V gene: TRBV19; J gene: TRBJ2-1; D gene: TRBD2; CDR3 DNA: TGTGCCAGTAGTATTAGCGGGAGGCCGAACTATTACAATGAGCAGTTCTTC; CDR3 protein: CASSISGRPNYYNEQFF
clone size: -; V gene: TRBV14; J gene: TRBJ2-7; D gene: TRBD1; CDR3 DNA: TGTGCCAGCAGTTCAGGGGGCTCCTACGAGCAGTACTTC; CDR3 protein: CASSSGGSYEQYF
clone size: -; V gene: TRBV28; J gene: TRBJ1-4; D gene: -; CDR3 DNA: TGTGCCAGCAGTTTATCAGCAGGAAGTAATGAAAAACTGTTTTTT; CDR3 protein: CASSLSAGSNEKLFF
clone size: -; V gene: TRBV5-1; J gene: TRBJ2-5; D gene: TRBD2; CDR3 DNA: TGCGCCAGCAGCTTGTTGGCCCCGGCGGGAGGTCAAGAGACCCAGTACTTC; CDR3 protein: CASSLLAPAGGQETQYF
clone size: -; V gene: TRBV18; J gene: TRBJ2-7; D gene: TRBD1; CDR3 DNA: TGTGCCAGCTCACTCGCCGGGACAGGGATTGAGCAGTACTTC; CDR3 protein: CASSLAGTGIEQYF
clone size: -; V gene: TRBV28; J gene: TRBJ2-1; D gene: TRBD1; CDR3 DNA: TGTGCCAGCAGGCGACAGGGGGGTTACAATGAGCAGTTCTTC; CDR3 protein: CASRRQGGYNEQFF
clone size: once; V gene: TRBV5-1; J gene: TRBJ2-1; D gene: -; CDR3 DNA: TGCGCCAGCAGCGCCCTTCAGCCCTCCTACAATGAGCAGTTCTTC; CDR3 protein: CASSALQPSYNEQFF
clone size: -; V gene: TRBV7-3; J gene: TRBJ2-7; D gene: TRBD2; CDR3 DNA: TGTGCCAGCAGCTTGTGGGGCGGGAGGGCCTACGAGCAGTACTTC; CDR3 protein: CASSLWGGRAYEQYF
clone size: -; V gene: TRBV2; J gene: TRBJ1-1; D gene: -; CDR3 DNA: TGTGCCAGCAGTGAAAGGGGGAGTACTGAAGCTTTCTTT; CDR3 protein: CASSERGSTEAFF
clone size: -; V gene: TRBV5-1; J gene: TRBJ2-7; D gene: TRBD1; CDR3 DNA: TGCGCCAGCAGCTCGGGGACAGCCGAGCAGTACTTC; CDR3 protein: CASSSGTAEQYF
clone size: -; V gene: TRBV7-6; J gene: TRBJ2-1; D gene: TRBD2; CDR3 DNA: TGTGCCAGCAGCTTAGTCAAACATAATCTAGCGGGAGTCCCTAACAATGAGCAGTTCTTC; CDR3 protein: CASSLVKHNLAGVPNNEQFF
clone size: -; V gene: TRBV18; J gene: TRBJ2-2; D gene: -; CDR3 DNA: TGTGCCAGCTCCGAGGGTCCGACCGGGGAGCTGTTTTTT; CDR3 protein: CASSEGPTGELFF
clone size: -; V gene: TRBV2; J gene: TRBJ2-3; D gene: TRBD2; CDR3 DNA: TGTGCCAGCAGTGAAAAGAGAGCGGGACTCACAGATACGCAGTATTTT; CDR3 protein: CASSEKRAGLTDTQYF
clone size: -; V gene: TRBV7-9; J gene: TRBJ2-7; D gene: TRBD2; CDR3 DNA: TGTGCCAGCAGCTCCGGGGGTAGCGGGACTAACGAGCAGTACTTC; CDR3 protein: CASSSGGSGTNEQYF
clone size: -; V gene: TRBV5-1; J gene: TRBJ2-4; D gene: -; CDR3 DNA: TGCGCCAGCAGCTTGGTGATCGGGGATACCCAAGTCAACATTCAGTACTTC; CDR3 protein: CASSLVIGDTQVNIQYF
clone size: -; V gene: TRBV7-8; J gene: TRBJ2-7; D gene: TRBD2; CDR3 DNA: TGTGCCAGCAGCCTGACTAGCGAAAGCTACGAGCAGTACTTC; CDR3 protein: CASSLTSESYEQYF
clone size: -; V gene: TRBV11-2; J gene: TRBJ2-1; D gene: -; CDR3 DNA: TGTGCCAGCAGCCCGGACAGACAAGACAATGAGCAGTTCTTC; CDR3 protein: CASSPDRQDNEQFF